A single sample is the source of the 11 T cell receptor beta chains below, sequenced in a study of cytomegalovirus exposure and HLA in healthy donors. Using immunoSEQ multiplex PCR, the repertoire was profiled, and TCRdb retains in-frame clones only, with some absent. The table lists roughly 65,000 clones, roughly 94% of them singletons, with roughly 4.4% in the top ten. Sequencing was done on a sample of PBMCs. The source is a man aged 18 to 30 in good health and CMV-seropositive.

The genes are TRBV11-2 and TRBJ2-1, with 9 bases fitting TRBD2. CDR1 and CDR2 from the germline V gene are SGHAT and FQNNGV. CDR3 length: 14 residues. Unmatched junction bases numbered 5, after V lost 6 bases and J lost 5 bases. The CDR3 protein is CASRMIAGDNEQFF. The DNA of the CDR3 is TGTGCCAGCAGGATGATAGCGGGGGACAATGAGCAGTTCTTC.

The chain links TRBV13 to TRBJ2-2; 10 nucleotides align to TRBD2. Trimming at V came to 4 bases and at J to 5 bases, leaving 13 bases not matched to a gene. This CDR3 contains 18 residues. From germline, CDR1 is PRHDT and CDR2 FYEKMQ (reference sequence). The CDR3 DNA is TGTGCCAGCAGCTCTAAACCGGGACTAGCGATGAAAACCGGGGAGCTGTTTTTT. Translated, it gives CASSSKPGLAMKTGELFF.

This chain joins TRBV10-3 and TRBJ1-3, with TRBD1 matching over 10 bases. This CDR3 contains 14 residues. Germline V gives CDR1 ENHRY, CDR2 SYGVKD. The ends lost 10 bases at V and 0 bases at J; junction bases unmatched: 3. Here the CDR3 reads CASRQGASGNTIYF. The CDR3 DNA reads TGTGCCAGTCGACAGGGGGCCTCTGGAAACACCATATATTTT.

V and J are TRBV6-1 and TRBJ1-2, with TRBD1 matching 10 bases. The CDR3 is 14 amino acids. The germline V gene encodes CDR1 MNHNS and CDR2 SASEGT. V trimming: 4 bases; J trimming: 6 bases; junction bases outside the gene matches: 5. CDR3 amino acids: CASSGGQGIDGYTF. Here the CDR3 DNA reads TGTGCCAGCAGTGGGGGACAGGGGATAGATGGCTACACCTTC.

This rearrangement joins TRBV4-1 to TRBJ2-7; TRBD2 agrees at 13 bases. The CDR3 is 18 amino acids. Per the germline V gene, CDR1 is MGHRA and CDR2 is YSYEKL. V shed 4 bases and J 5 bases; nucleotides not matched to a gene: 14. The CDR3, as DNA: TGCGCCAGCAGCCGAGAAAGGTTGCCGGGACTAGCGGGGAACGAGCAGTACTTC. This codes for CASSRERLPGLAGNEQYF.

The V and J genes are TRBV10-3 and TRBJ2-2; possible D gene TRBD1, 5 bases. The length of the CDR3 is 15 residues. Germline V CDR1 and CDR2: ENHRY, SYGVKD. V was clipped by 2 bases and J by 6 bases, with 13 bases between them. The CDR3 here is CAISERQSTSGELFF. CDR3 in DNA: TGTGCCATCAGTGAGCGACAGTCGACGTCCGGGGAGCTGTTTTTT.

This clone is a singleton in its sample. The V call is TRBV5-1, the J call TRBJ2-3; the D gene is possibly TRBD2 (7 bases). In germline, CDR1 is SGHRS, CDR2 YFSETQ. V gave up 4 bases and J gave up 0 bases, with 12 bases separating them. The CDR3 is made up of 15 amino acids. In DNA form, the CDR3 reads TGCGCCAGCAGCAGACGGGGGGCCAGCACAGATACGCAGTATTTT. Translated: CASSRRGASTDTQYF.

The CDR3 loop is CASSRGSVKLNTEAFF. The CDR3 DNA follows: TGTGCCAGCAGTCGAGGCAGCGTGAAATTGAACACTGAAGCTTTCTTT. The rearrangement uses TRBV28 and TRBJ1-1; D remains ambiguous. Looked up from germline, CDR1 is MDHEN and CDR2 is SYDVKM. The CDR3 consists of 16 residues. The V gene lost 5 bases and the J gene lost 0 bases, with 16 bases spanning the gap.

This clone was seen a handful of times. The chain links TRBV19 to TRBJ2-5; the match to TRBD1 covers 11 bases. The V and J ends lost 6 bases and 1 base, in that order; junction bases with no gene match: 4. This CDR3 has 15 residues. Germline V gene data show CDR1 as LNHDA and CDR2 as SQIVND (reference sequence). The CDR3 DNA reads as TGTGCCAGTAGACCCGGGACAGGGGGCCAAGAGACCCAGTACTTC. Translated: CASRPGTGGQETQYF.

The rearrangement links TRBV4-1 to TRBJ2-3; 9 nucleotides align to TRBD2. Germline lookup yields CDR1 MGHRA and CDR2 YSYEKL. J lost 2 bases, V lost 0 bases, and 6 bases had no gene match. The CDR3 loop spans 17 amino acids. In DNA, the CDR3 is TGCGCCAGCAGCCAAGATTCATTAGCGGGAGTCACAGATACGCAGTATTTT. It specifies CASSQDSLAGVTDTQYF.

This clone appeared once. V is TRBV28 and J is TRBJ1-2; the match to TRBD1 covers 8 bases. Germline CDR1 is MDHEN and CDR2 is SYDVKM. V dropped 2 bases and J dropped 0; count of bases not matched to a gene: 2. The CDR3 length is 15 residues. CDR3 in DNA: TGTGCCAGCAGTTTAAGGACAGGGCCTAACTATGGCTACACCTTC. It yields the protein CASSLRTGPNYGYTF.